The 11 T cell receptor beta chains below all came from one sample that was sequenced in a study of blood T cell repertoires in COVID-19. The assay was immunoSEQ multiplex PCR, and TCRdb's table has in-frame clones only and misses some. The sample consists of under 250,000 clones, 88% of them appearing once. The sequencing input was peripheral blood. The receptors were sampled from a woman aged 55 to 70 with acute or convalescent COVID-19.

The V gene is TRBV6-5, the J gene TRBJ1-4; TRBD1 might be the D (6 bases). The V end was cut by 6 bases, the J end by 8 bases, with 16 bases between. This CDR3 is 14 amino acids long. Germline loops: CDR1 MNHEY, CDR2 SVGAGI. The CDR3 region has the DNA TGTGCCAGCAGGGCAGGGGTTAGGCGCGAAAAACTGTTTTTT. Amino acids: CASRAGVRREKLFF.

This chain uses TRBV15 with TRBJ1-2, with D tentatively TRBD1 (5 bases). Trimming cost V 2 bases and J 3 bases, with 16 bases left between them. The germline V gene encodes CDR1 LNHNV and CDR2 YYDKDF (reference sequence). The CDR3 is 16 residues long. The CDR3 reads CATSRTSRQSHYGYTF. The CDR3, as DNA: TGTGCCACCAGCAGAACCTCCCGACAGAGTCACTATGGCTACACCTTC.

This clone was seen only once. V usage is TRBV5-5 and J usage is TRBJ2-7; TRBD1 is a possible D gene (6 bases). V was clipped by 0 bases and J by 3 bases, with 7 bases between them. The CDR3 extends over 13 amino acids. The germline CDR1 and CDR2 sequences are SGHKS and YYEKEE (reference sequence). The CDR3 DNA is TGTGCCAGCAGCTTGGACAGGGACTACGAGCAGTACTTC. It translates to CASSLDRDYEQYF. The variable domain in full, completed from reference TRBV5-5 and TRBJ2-7, reads DAGVTQSPTHLIKTRGQQVTLRCSPISGHKSVSWYQQVLGQGPQFIFQYYEKEERGRGNFPDRFSARQFPNYSSELNVNALLLGDSALYLCASSLDRDYEQYFGPGTRLTVT.

The V call is TRBV4-3, the J call TRBJ1-5; the match to TRBD1 covers 9 bases. V trimming: 3 bases; J trimming: 7 bases; junction bases outside the gene matches: 7. CDR1 LGHNA and CDR2 YSLEER come from the germline V gene. CDR3 size: 15 residues. CDR3 protein: CASSHETGGQQPQHF. CDR3 nucleotide sequence: TGCGCCAGCAGCCATGAGACAGGGGGACAACAGCCCCAGCATTTT.

This clone appeared once. This chain links TRBV3-1 (or the pseudogene TRBV3-2) with TRBJ2-7, with a possible D match to TRBD1 (5 bases). V was cut by 4 bases and J by 5 bases, with 18 bases left in between. The V gene's germline CDR1 is LGHDT and CDR2 YNNKEL (reference sequence). This CDR3 has 15 residues. The CDR3 DNA is TGTGCCAGCAGCCGATTTGTAGGTACAGGCCACGAGCAGTACTTC. Translation: CASSRFVGTGHEQYF.

The chain uses TRBV5-6 and TRBJ1-2; weak D call: TRBD1 (6 bases). The CDR3 spans 14 residues. V was shortened by 5 bases and J by 8 bases, with 19 bases between the two germline ends. The germline gives CDR1 SGHDT, CDR2 YYEEEE. CDR3: CASRYGQNYRGYTF. As DNA, the CDR3 is TGTGCCAGCAGATACGGACAGAACTATAGGGGCTACACCTTC.

This sequence joins TRBV24-1 and TRBJ2-2; 9 bases match TRBD1. Trimming cost V 10 bases and J 3 bases; bases outside gene matches: 2. This CDR3 is 13 amino acids long. Per the germline V gene, CDR1 is KGHDR and CDR2 is SFDVKD. The CDR3 is CATRTGDTGELFF. The CDR3 region has the DNA TGTGCCACAAGGACAGGGGACACCGGGGAGCTGTTTTTT.

The J gene is TRBJ2-7, the V gene TRBV3-1 (or the pseudogene TRBV3-2), with D unclear. There are 12 residues in the CDR3. Trimming pared 2 bases from V and 4 bases from J, leaving 6 bases between. Per the germline V gene, CDR1 is LGHDT and CDR2 is YNNKEL (reference sequence). CDR3 loop: CASSQWQYEQYF. CDR3 coding DNA: TGTGCCAGCAGCCAATGGCAGTACGAGCAGTACTTC.

The genes are TRBV5-1 and TRBJ2-2; possibly TRBD1 for D (6 bases). The CDR3 loop spans 15 amino acids. Germline V gene data show CDR1 as SGHRS and CDR2 as YFSETQ. The ends were cut back, 3 bases at V and 3 bases at J, with 12 bases in the middle. The CDR3 DNA reads as TGCGCCAGCAGCTCAACAGGGTCGGACACCGGGGAGCTGTTTTTT. This sequence encodes CASSSTGSDTGELFF.

This clone came up a few times. The genes are TRBV5-1 and TRBJ1-6, with 11 bases that match TRBD1. The germline CDR1 and CDR2 sequences are SGHRS and YFSETQ. The CDR3 length is 13 residues. V shed 3 bases and J 12 bases; nucleotides not matched to a gene: 2. CDR3 protein: CASSSGTGGPLHF. CDR3 bases: TGCGCCAGCAGCTCCGGGACAGGGGGACCCCTCCACTTT.

The genes are TRBV9 and TRBJ2-2; weak D call: TRBD2 (5 bases). From germline, CDR1 is SGDLS and CDR2 YYNGEE. Trimming left V 4 bases short and J 2 bases short, with 9 bases between. This CDR3 is 14 amino acids long. The CDR3 DNA sequence: TGTGCCAGCAGCCCCCGGGAAAACACCGGGGAGCTGTTTTTT. Translation gives CASSPRENTGELFF.